The clone carrying this T cell receptor (beta chain) was observed many times. Its antigen is unknown. A single record per CDR3 protein comes from TCRdb applying MiXCR to the RT-PCR reads. The data show more than 400,000 distinct CDR3 sequences, about a tenth seen once. This sample was taken from a study of response to subunit inactivated influenza vaccine. Germline CDR1 is MNHEY and CDR2 is SVGEGT. CDR3 length: 15 residues. V was trimmed by 2 bases and J by 5 bases, leaving 13 bases between them. General study points: Seasonal influenza vaccination, on each occasion, was suggested by the authors to recruit few new T cells.

The clonotype was recovered from a man in his fifties or sixties who received an inactivated influenza vaccine. Sequences were derived from PBMCs from blood, sampled roughly 47 days after vaccination. The V gene is TRBV6-2 or TRBV6-3, the J gene TRBJ2-1; TRBD1 might be the D (5 bases). The CDR3: CASSYAAGSHNEQFF. CDR3 coding DNA: TGTGCCAGCAGTTACGCGGCAGGGTCCCACAATGAGCAGTTCTTC.